This is a list of T cell receptor beta chains from one sample in a study of T cells in Graves' hyperthyroidism and ophthalmopathy. TCRdb fed the multiplex PCR reads into MiXCR, producing one record per CDR3 protein. Of about 530,000 distinct CDR3 sequences in the sample, 17% were seen once. The material sequenced was blood. These receptors all stem from a woman between 18 and 29 years old with Graves' ophthalmopathy. Both conserved end residues are part of each CDR3. Size tells how often a clone was seen (once, few, many) or the class of an expanded clone, and some rows leave it out.

many	19	TRBV28	CASSLALRTGIMMDYGYTF
-	19	TRBV5-1	CASSLEASGTGAMNTEAFF
few	14	TRBV27	CASRITGNNSPLHF
many	19	TRBV28	CASSLELAGGSRITDTQYF
-	16	TRBV5-1	CASSRGQGGAKETQYF
few	14	TRBV20-1	CSVDSGGAGDTQYF
-	15	TRBV6-2/TRBV6-3	CASTPNRGQNTEAFF
many	14	TRBV7-9	CASSAGGLYYEQYF
-	16	TRBV12-3/TRBV12-4	CASSLNRGHEWTEAFF
-	18	TRBV6-1	CASNHDQDTGLAKNIQYF
few	17	TRBV20-1	CSARRLAGGYGLDEQFF
many	14	TRBV6-2/TRBV6-3	CASSYATGVYEQYF
many	14	TRBV19	CASSISGGMETQYF
many	11	TRBV10-3	CATDQGTEAFF
many	14	TRBV13	CASRSWGGTDTQYF
few	12	TRBV30	CAPKELQETQYF
many	17	TRBV20-1	CSASPSSAGGLWDTQYF
-	14	TRBV29-1	CSVDGGGNYNEQFF
-	14	TRBV5-1	CASSVFTGIQPQHF
many	14	TRBV20-1	CSAPARGVTDTQYF
many	16	TRBV7-2	CASSLAPALAHGELFF
-	13	TRBV5-4	CASSLPPGYEAFF
-	17	TRBV6-2/TRBV6-3	CANSLLGTSGHTDTQYF
-	16	TRBV7-9	CASSFPHPRGYNEQFF
many	12	TRBV30	CAWSVGNYEQYF
few	14	TRBV28	CASSLGSWLTGYTF
few	16	TRBV4-3	CASSQGGDRGFQPQHF
many	12	TRBV6-1	CAGDWPTGELFF
few	15	TRBV4-1	CASSQGPGAGETQYF
many	18	TRBV27	CASRQTGGQIYSNQPQHF
-	19	TRBV25-1	CASNESQRLAGSYTGELFF
many	15	TRBV28	CASSSDRGSNQPQHF
many	16	TRBV20-1	CSARDRRRFRGETQYF
many	14	TRBV27	CASSSSWGTDEAFF
many	14	TRBV7-3	CASSTDGTSYEQYF
many	16	TRBV12-3/TRBV12-4	CASSPEGLAGLYEQYF
-	15	TRBV3-1	CASRDGGGDLETQYF
many	11	TRBV20-1	CSANDQETQYF
many	13	TRBV2	CASRREAGNTIYF
-	15	TRBV20-1	CSAQHLGGTNYGYTF